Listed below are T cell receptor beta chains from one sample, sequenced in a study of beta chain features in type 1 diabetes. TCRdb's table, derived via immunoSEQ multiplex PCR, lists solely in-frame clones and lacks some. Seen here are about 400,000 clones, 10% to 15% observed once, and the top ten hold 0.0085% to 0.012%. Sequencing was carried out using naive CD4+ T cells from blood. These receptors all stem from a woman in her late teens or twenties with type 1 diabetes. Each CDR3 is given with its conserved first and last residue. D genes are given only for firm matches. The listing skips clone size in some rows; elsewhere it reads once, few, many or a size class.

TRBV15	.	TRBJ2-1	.	CATSIRAVGGNEQFF	TGTGCCACCAGTATTAGGGCGGTGGGGGGAAATGAGCAGTTCTTC
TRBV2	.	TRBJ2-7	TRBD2	CASRPSSGGYYEQYF	TGTGCCAGCAGACCATCTAGCGGGGGGTACTACGAGCAGTACTTC
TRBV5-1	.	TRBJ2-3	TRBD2	CASSPGTMGTDTQYF	TGCGCCAGCAGCCCCGGGACTATGGGGACAGATACGCAGTATTTT
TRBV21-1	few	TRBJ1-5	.	CASSPSEGGENQPQHF	TGTGCCAGCAGCCCTTCAGAGGGTGGGGAGAATCAGCCCCAGCATTTT
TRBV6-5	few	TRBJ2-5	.	CASSYGRKQETQYF	TGTGCCAGCAGTTATGGCAGGAAACAAGAGACCCAGTACTTC
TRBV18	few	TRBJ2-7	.	CASSPSEPAFYEQYF	TGTGCCAGCTCGCCTAGCGAGCCGGCCTTCTACGAGCAGTACTTC
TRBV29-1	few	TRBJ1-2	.	CSVPRGIDGYTF	TGCAGCGTCCCCCGGGGGATCGATGGCTACACCTTC
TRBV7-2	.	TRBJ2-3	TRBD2	CASGAGGGTDTQYF	TGTGCCAGCGGGGCGGGAGGTGGCACAGATACGCAGTATTTT
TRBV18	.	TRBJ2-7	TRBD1	CASSPRRQGVGEVGYEQYF	TGTGCCAGCTCCCCTCGGAGACAGGGAGTTGGTGAGGTTGGGTACGAGCAGTACTTC
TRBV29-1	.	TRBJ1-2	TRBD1	CSAGDSRDGYTF	TGCAGCGCCGGGGACAGCCGAGATGGCTACACCTTC
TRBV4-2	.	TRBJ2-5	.	CASSPTLGGLETQYF	TGTGCCAGCAGCCCTACCCTAGGAGGGCTGGAGACCCAGTACTTC
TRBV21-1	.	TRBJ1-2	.	CASIGSNYGYTF	TGTGCCAGCATCGGTTCCAATTATGGCTACACCTTC
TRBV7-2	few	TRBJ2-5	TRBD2	CASRPPGLAIKWETQYF	TGTGCCAGCAGGCCCCCGGGACTAGCGATAAAATGGGAGACCCAGTACTTC
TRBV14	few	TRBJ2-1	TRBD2	CASSQTPGLDPDEQFF	TGTGCCAGCAGCCAAACGCCGGGACTAGATCCGGATGAGCAGTTCTTC
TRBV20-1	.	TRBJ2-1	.	CSASDNEQFF	TGCAGTGCCTCAGACAATGAGCAGTTCTTC